These T cell receptor beta chains were read from a single sample in a study of cytotoxic CD8 clonotypes in ibrutinib-treated CLL. TCRdb's copy holds only in-frame clones and misses some; the assay was immunoSEQ multiplex PCR. The sample carries around 200,000 clones, approximately 79% recorded once. The sample consisted of PBMCs, taken after 12 months of ibrutinib treatment. The receptors shown here come from a human donor with chronic lymphocytic leukemia. Both conserved end residues are trimmed from each CDR3. Each record gives: J gene, clone size, V gene, D gene, CDR3 protein. A D gene is named only where the DNA matches it firmly. A clone size is listed for some rows: how often the clone was seen (once, few, many), or a class if it is expanded.

TRBJ2-7 | . | TRBV29-1 | . | SARTVTYEQY
TRBJ1-1 | once | TRBV10-3 | . | AISESGAYADIMNTEAF
TRBJ1-3 | once | TRBV6-5 | . | ASSWDRDSGNTIY
TRBJ2-5 | . | TRBV2 | . | ASSEPSRGETQY
TRBJ1-3 | medium-sized | TRBV7-9 | . | ASREIRSGNTIY
TRBJ1-1 | . | TRBV19 | TRBD1 | ASSLTGGEAF
TRBJ2-1 | . | TRBV11-2 | TRBD1 | ASSLWQGAPNEQF
TRBJ2-1 | . | TRBV4-1 | . | ASSQDARQNEQF
TRBJ1-1 | . | TRBV6-4 | TRBD1 | ASSTGQGRTEAF
TRBJ2-6 | . | TRBV19 | TRBD1 | ASRYRGRSGANVLT
TRBJ1-1 | . | TRBV18 | TRBD1 | ASSPGQTNTEAF
TRBJ2-7 | . | TRBV19 | . | ASSIQGRLNEQY
TRBJ2-1 | once | TRBV5-4 | TRBD1 | ASSFQGASEQF
TRBJ1-1 | once | TRBV30 | . | AWSVIRGARAF
TRBJ1-2 | . | TRBV18 | TRBD1 | ASSPSRQGSPYGYT
TRBJ2-7 | . | TRBV11-3 | . | ASSLRGSSHEQY
TRBJ1-5 | . | TRBV28 | . | ASSPAAQGTKQPQH
TRBJ2-7 | . | TRBV10-3 | . | AIWGLGGGEQY
TRBJ1-6 | . | TRBV19 | TRBD1 | ASSRDRVNSPLH
TRBJ1-6 | . | TRBV9 | TRBD1 | ASSASADRGDSPLH
TRBJ1-6 | . | TRBV27 | . | ASSLGSSYNSPLH
TRBJ1-5 | . | TRBV30 | . | AWSSRDDQPQH
TRBJ1-2 | . | TRBV11-2 | . | ASSLIEFPNYGYT
TRBJ2-7 | . | TRBV10-3 | . | AISESLGAEQY
TRBJ1-6 | once | TRBV6-1 | . | ASITSGESSPLH
TRBJ2-5 | . | TRBV18 | TRBD1 | ASEGTGEETQY
TRBJ2-1 | few | TRBV6-5 | TRBD2 | ASSYSSSGGAFEQF
TRBJ2-7 | . | TRBV5-8 | TRBD1 | ASSLDRGRGEQY
TRBJ1-4 | . | TRBV7-9 | . | ASSLNLGGNEKLF
TRBJ2-1 | . | TRBV14 | . | ASSQARASEQF
TRBJ2-2 | . | TRBV29-1 | TRBD1 | SVVGTGSTGELF